Shown below are 32 T cell receptor beta chains from a single sample sequenced in a study of human T cells and chemical hapten exposure (dated by TCRdb to the early 2020s). The meaning of the sample's time point label: patch test 3, about 24 weeks after DPC sensitization. The treatment or condition label for this specimen denotes: therapeutic diphenylcyclopropenone sensitization with weekly scalp DPC. The library was generated by RACE. The sequencing machine was a NextSeq 500. Starting from the raw public reads, TCRdb applied fastp trimming at Q25, assembled clones with MiXCR and retained in-frame beta chains. For every CDR3 protein sequence, its rows merge into one entry that carries the most common genes and DNA. This sample is represented by just under 65,000 distinct CDR3 sequences; 8% to 13% of them were singletons. The ten largest make up approximately 2% of the sample. Sample: whole blood, taken in connection with sensitization to the hapten diphenylcyclopropenone (DPC). These receptor sequences come from a woman aged 30 to 39 with alopecia areata. Some clones in this sample may be carry-over from other donors' samples.

The DNA of the CDR3 is TGCGCCAGCAGCTTGGAATCCGGTAGGAGCTCTGGAAACACCATATATTTT. This gives the protein CASSLESGRSSGNTIYF. V and J are TRBV5-1 and TRBJ1-3; D is undetermined. CDR1 is SGHRS, CDR2 YFSETQ, per germline. The CDR3 consists of 17 residues. V lost 0 bases and J 0 bases, leaving 13 bases between the germline ends.

The V and J genes are TRBV27 and TRBJ2-7; 10 bases map to TRBD2. CDR3 length: 18 residues. CDR1 MNHEY and CDR2 SMNVEV come from the germline V gene (reference sequence). With V trimmed by 3 bases and J by 0 bases, 11 bases remained unmatched. The CDR3 DNA reads TGTGCCAGCAGTTTCCTTGGACTAGCGGCAAGTAGCTCCTACGAGCAGTACTTC. Translating it yields CASSFLGLAASSSYEQYF.

This clonotype has more than one count but fewer than ten. This chain joins TRBV5-1 and TRBJ2-3, with a tentative D call TRBD2 (6 bases). V was clipped by 0 bases and J by 3 bases, with 11 bases between them. This CDR3 comprises 15 residues. Germline CDR1 SGHRS, CDR2 YFSETQ. CDR3 nucleotide sequence: TGCGCCAGCAGCTTGGCCGGTAGCGGAACAGATACGCAGTATTTT. Amino acid sequence: CASSLAGSGTDTQYF. Full variable domain (remainder filled in from reference TRBV5-1 and TRBJ2-3): KAGVTQTPRYLIKTRGQQVTLSCSPISGHRSVSWYQQTPGQGLQFLFEYFSETQRNKGNFPGRFSGRQFSNSRSEMNVSTLELGDSALYLCASSLAGSGTDTQYFGPGTRLTVL.

This clonotype appeared a few times. This chain's CDR3 is CASSPGQGAQYEQYF. CDR3 nucleotide sequence: TGTGCCAGCAGCCCTGGACAGGGGGCGCAGTACGAGCAGTACTTC. The chain carries TRBV7-2 and TRBJ2-7, with TRBD1 identical over 11 bases. V shed 5 bases, J shed 4 bases, and the junction held 7 bases outside the gene matches. The CDR3 is made up of 15 amino acids. Germline V gives CDR1 SGHTA, CDR2 FQGNSA.

This clonotype has more than one count but fewer than ten. The J gene is TRBJ1-5, the V gene TRBV7-8, with TRBD1 matching 8 bases. After removal of 2 bases from V and 6 bases from J, the junction contained 6 bases not matched to a gene. CDR3 length equals 15 residues. Germline V gene lookup returns CDR1 SGHVS and CDR2 FQNEAQ. The CDR3 sequence is CASSLISGGLQPQHF. For the CDR3, the DNA is TGTGCCAGCAGCTTAATTTCAGGGGGCCTTCAGCCCCAGCATTTT.

This clonotype came up a few times. This chain connects TRBV6-2 or TRBV6-3 to TRBJ2-1; the D call may be TRBD1 or TRBD2 (6 bases each). Trimming took off 0 bases at V and 10 bases at J, with 13 bases between the two ends. Germline CDR1 MNHEY, CDR2 SVGEGT. CDR3 length: 14 amino acids. The chain's CDR3 is CASSYSGGHPEQFF. In DNA form, the CDR3 reads TGTGCCAGCAGTTACTCCGGGGGCCACCCCGAGCAGTTCTTC.

This clonotype was found many times. The V call is TRBV30, the J call TRBJ1-4, with D possibly matching TRBD1 (5 bases). Germline CDR1 reads GTSNPN; CDR2 reads SVGIG (reference sequence). The CDR3 length is 13 residues. Trimming removed 4 bases from V and 8 bases from J, with 14 bases in between. CDR3 nucleotides: TGTGCCTGGACCCTTGGGGGTCCGGAAAAACTGTTTTTT. Translated, it gives CAWTLGGPEKLFF.

This clonotype has more than one count but fewer than ten. The rearrangement uses TRBV6-2 or TRBV6-3 and TRBJ1-5; D remains ambiguous. Germline assignment: CDR1 MNHEY and CDR2 SVGEGT. Trimming left V 6 bases short and J 3 bases short, with 9 bases between. This CDR3 contains 13 residues. The CDR3: CASSPGNNQPQHF. The CDR3, as DNA: TGTGCCAGCAGCCCCGGCAACAATCAGCCCCAGCATTTT.

This chain uses TRBV10-2 with TRBJ2-1; weak D call: TRBD1 (5 bases). Germline lookup yields CDR1 WSHSY and CDR2 SAAADI. V lost 0 bases, J lost 5 bases, and 11 bases lay in between. The CDR3 sequence is 15 residues long. The CDR3: CASSESGSGHNEQFF. CDR3 DNA sequence: TGCGCCAGCAGTGAGTCTGGATCAGGGCACAATGAGCAGTTCTTC.

This chain connects TRBV9 to TRBJ2-3; TRBD1 might be the D (6 bases). The germline V gene has CDR1 SGDLS and CDR2 YYNGEE. The CDR3 totals 15 residues. The V and J ends lost 4 bases and 4 bases respectively, with 16 bases between them. Written as DNA, the CDR3 is TGTGCCAGCAGCCCGGGACACCTTGGCGCAGATACGCAGTATTTT. This codes for CASSPGHLGADTQYF.

The J gene is TRBJ2-1, the V gene TRBV11-1, with a possible D match to TRBD1 (5 bases). The V end lost 2 bases, the J end lost 0 bases, and 17 bases lay between the germline ends. The germline V gene encodes CDR1 SGHAT and CDR2 FQDESV (reference sequence). The CDR3 has 18 amino acids. The CDR3 loop reads CASSLSRQGSSSYNEQFF. CDR3 in DNA: TGTGCCAGCAGCTTAAGTCGGCAGGGCTCAAGCTCCTACAATGAGCAGTTCTTC.

This chain connects TRBV4-3 to TRBJ2-5, with D perhaps matching TRBD2 (5 bases). Trimming removed 3 bases from V and 5 bases from J, with 16 bases in between. The CDR3 is made up of 15 amino acids. Germline V gene lookup returns CDR1 LGHNA and CDR2 YSLEER. The DNA for the CDR3 is TGCGCCAGCAGCCAGACTGGAGGCGGCGGGGAGACCCAGTACTTC. Amino acids: CASSQTGGGGETQYF.

This clonotype was counted between two and nine times. The gene calls are TRBV14 and TRBJ1-4; 7 nucleotides line up with TRBD1. Germline loops: CDR1 SGHDN, CDR2 FVKESK. After removal of 0 bases from V and 7 bases from J, the junction contained 8 bases not matched to a gene. The CDR3 contains 16 residues. Here the CDR3 DNA reads TGTGCCAGCAGCCAAGAAGACAGGGCTTTTGGTGAAAAACTGTTTTTT. This encodes CASSQEDRAFGEKLFF.

This chain connects TRBV20-1 to TRBJ2-7, with 8 bases aligning to TRBD2. Germline CDR1 DFQATT, CDR2 SNEGSKA (reference sequence). Trimming at V came to 5 bases and at J to 2 bases, leaving 5 bases not matched to a gene. This CDR3 is 13 amino acids long. CDR3 coding DNA: TGCAGTGCTCCGACGCGGGGGGCCTACGAGCAGTACTTC. Its translation is CSAPTRGAYEQYF.

This clonotype was observed a few times. The chain uses TRBV29-1 and TRBJ2-7; 10 nucleotides line up with TRBD1. The V segment lost 7 bases and the J segment 1 base; nucleotides outside the gene matches: 4. Germline values: CDR1 SQVTM, CDR2 ANQGSEA. The CDR3 runs to 13 residues. This CDR3 is CSARQGASYEQYF. CDR3 in DNA: TGCAGCGCTAGACAGGGGGCTTCCTACGAGCAGTACTTC.

V usage is TRBV28 and J usage is TRBJ1-4, with D maybe TRBD1 (6 bases). V was pared by 4 bases and J by 16 bases, with 19 bases between. Germline lookup yields CDR1 MDHEN and CDR2 SYDVKM. The CDR3 is made up of 13 amino acids. The CDR3 DNA reads as TGTGCCAGCAGTTCCGCGGCCGACAGGTTATCGTTTTTT. This codes for CASSSAADRLSFF.

This clonotype was counted only a few times. This chain joins TRBV4-2 and TRBJ2-3; 9 nucleotides align to TRBD1. The CDR3 runs 17 residues. V shed 3 bases and J 1 base; nucleotides not matched to a gene: 8. Germline-derived CDR1 and CDR2 are LGHNA and YNFKEQ. The CDR3 DNA follows: TGTGCCAGCAGCCACCATGGGACAGGGTCGGGCACAGATACGCAGTATTTT. Its translation is CASSHHGTGSGTDTQYF.

V usage is TRBV29-1 and J usage is TRBJ1-5, with 9 bases matching TRBD1. Trimming removed 6 bases from V and 7 bases from J; junction bases left unmatched: 10. Germline-derived CDR1 and CDR2 are SQVTM and ANQGSEA. This CDR3 comprises 14 residues. Written as DNA, the CDR3 is TGCAGCGTGGGGGGACAGGGAGTAGGGCAGCCCCAGCATTTT. Translation: CSVGGQGVGQPQHF.

This clonotype was seen a handful of times. The rearrangement joins TRBV20-1 to TRBJ1-3; D not resolved. The CDR3 is 13 residues long. With 0 bases removed from V and 3 bases from J, the gap between germline ends came to 6 bases. The germline V gene has CDR1 DFQATT and CDR2 SNEGSKA (reference sequence). As DNA, the CDR3 is TGCAGTGCTAGAGAGGCAGGTGGAAACACCATATATTTT. It is translated as CSAREAGGNTIYF.

The table lists this clonotype with many counts. This sequence joins TRBV20-1 and TRBJ1-2; TRBD1 might be the D (6 bases). V was clipped by 4 bases and J by 4 bases, with 16 bases between them. Germline-derived CDR1 and CDR2 are DFQATT and SNEGSKA (reference sequence). This CDR3 contains 14 residues. The DNA for the CDR3 is TGCAGTGCTATAGCACGGACAGCTTCCTATGGCTACACCTTC. Encoded protein: CSAIARTASYGYTF.

This clonotype came up a few times. This rearrangement joins TRBV7-2 to TRBJ2-3, with 8 bases that match TRBD2. Per germline, CDR1 SGHTA and CDR2 FQGNSA. Losses at the gene ends were 4 bases for V and 2 bases for J; bases not matched to a gene: 8. This CDR3 is built from 16 residues. This CDR3 is CASSSPGLGYTDTQYF. CDR3 nucleotides: TGTGCCAGCAGCTCCCCGGGACTAGGCTACACAGATACGCAGTATTTT.

There are many counts of this clonotype. The rearrangement uses TRBV27 and TRBJ1-2; no firm D call. V was trimmed by 6 bases and J by 6 bases, leaving 14 bases between them. This CDR3 is 13 amino acids long. Germline V gives CDR1 MNHEY, CDR2 SMNVEV (reference sequence). Here the CDR3 reads CASSSDPNNGYTF. CDR3 in DNA: TGTGCCAGCAGCTCCGACCCAAACAATGGCTACACCTTC.

This clonotype appeared many times. The genes are TRBV5-4 and TRBJ1-5; D gene unclear. Germline assignment: CDR1 SGHNT and CDR2 YYREEE (reference sequence). CDR3 length equals 14 residues. Trimming took off 0 bases at V and 3 bases at J, with 7 bases between the two ends. CDR3 protein: CASSLGPDNQPQHF. DNA of the CDR3: TGTGCCAGCAGCTTGGGGCCCGACAATCAGCCCCAGCATTTT.

This clonotype was counted between two and nine times. This chain uses TRBV19 with TRBJ2-3; no reliable D call. Germline V gene data show CDR1 as LNHDA and CDR2 as SQIVND (reference sequence). The CDR3 loop spans 14 amino acids. V was trimmed by 4 bases and J by 2 bases, leaving 10 bases between them. This chain's CDR3 is CASSNGGATDTQYF. In DNA, the CDR3 is TGTGCCAGTAGTAACGGCGGAGCCACAGATACGCAGTATTTT.

This clonotype was observed many times. The rearrangement uses TRBV11-2 and TRBJ2-2, with 9 positions matching TRBD1. The CDR3 length is 19 residues. Germline CDR1 and CDR2: SGHAT and FQNNGV. V gave up 5 bases and J gave up 1 base; unmatched junction bases: 14. CDR3 protein: CASSPTVGTGGLNTGELFF. The DNA for the CDR3 is TGTGCCAGCAGCCCAACTGTCGGAACAGGGGGCCTGAACACCGGGGAGCTGTTTTTT.

The J gene is TRBJ1-1, the V gene TRBV20-1; 9 nucleotides match TRBD1. The CDR3 runs to 14 residues. The germline V gene has CDR1 DFQATT and CDR2 SNEGSKA (reference sequence). The V and J ends lost 3 bases and 1 base, in that order; junction bases with no gene match: 3. CDR3 residues: CSARIQGANTEAFF. CDR3 in DNA: TGCAGTGCTAGGATACAGGGGGCGAACACTGAAGCTTTCTTT.

This clonotype was observed many times. The chain couples TRBV6-6 to TRBJ1-1; D perhaps matches TRBD1 (5 bases). The germline CDR1 and CDR2 sequences are MNHNY and SVGAGI (reference sequence). V was trimmed by 0 bases and J by 1 base, leaving 9 bases between them. The CDR3 length is 15 residues. In nucleotides, the CDR3 is TGTGCCAGCAGTTACTCCGGGGCAGGGAACACTGAAGCTTTCTTT. As protein: CASSYSGAGNTEAFF.

V and J are TRBV10-3 and TRBJ1-6; 7 bases agree with TRBD1. Germline values: CDR1 ENHRY, CDR2 SYGVKD. The V gene end was trimmed by 4 bases and the J gene end by 8 bases; junction bases not matched to a gene: 11. The CDR3 length is 16 residues. CDR3: CAISATGQADYSPLHF. The CDR3, as DNA: TGTGCCATCAGTGCCACCGGACAGGCTGATTATTCACCCCTCCACTTT.

This rearrangement joins TRBV5-1 to TRBJ1-2, with 7 bases that match TRBD1. Germline V gene data show CDR1 as SGHRS and CDR2 as YFSETQ. The CDR3 runs 16 residues. V trimming: 1 base; J trimming: 3 bases; junction bases outside the gene matches: 9. CDR3 coding DNA: TGCGCCAGCAGCTTGTTGCTAGGGGGCGAAGACTATGGCTACACCTTC. The encoded protein is CASSLLLGGEDYGYTF.

The DNA of the CDR3 is TGTGCCAGCAGTTCCCCGCGGGGCCTAATCACAGATACGCAGTATTTT. It encodes CASSSPRGLITDTQYF. This chain joins TRBV27 and TRBJ2-3, with D tentatively TRBD2 (6 bases). Trimming pared 4 bases from V and 2 bases from J, leaving 16 bases between. The CDR3 is 16 residues long. Germline V lookup: CDR1 MNHEY, CDR2 SMNVEV (reference sequence).

This clonotype was recorded at least ten times. The chain links TRBV20-1 to TRBJ2-7, with D perhaps assigned TRBD1 or TRBD2 (5 bases each). Germline V lookup: CDR1 DFQATT, CDR2 SNEGSKA (reference sequence). The CDR3 is 13 residues long. CDR3 amino acids: CSLKGRDPYEQYF. CDR3 sequence (DNA): TGCTCCCTAAAGGGCAGGGACCCCTACGAGCAGTACTTC.

This clonotype was seen only a few times. The V call is TRBV7-8, the J call TRBJ2-1; D ambiguous. In germline, CDR1 is SGHVS, CDR2 FQNEAQ. CDR3 size: 14 residues. The V and J ends lost 0 bases and 6 bases respectively, with 9 bases between them. CDR3 DNA sequence: TGTGCCAGCAGCTTAGCATCAGTTAGCAATGAGCAGTTCTTC. This gives the protein CASSLASVSNEQFF.